This TCR beta chain appears in the sequencing data of a study of response to subunit inactivated influenza vaccine (dated by TCRdb to 2016 to 2018). Context from the whole study: Deep quantitative T cell receptor repertoire profiling was used in the study to track responses to a trivalent subunit inactivated influenza vaccine. The full study reports these points: The authors suggested that each seasonal influenza vaccination may recruit only a limited number of new T cells.

Details on this clonotype: Its recognized antigen is unknown. Base qualities are not recorded, but no much larger clone differs from it by a single base.

The protocol used for the library was RT-PCR. The sample was run on an Illumina HiSeq 2500. TCRdb reran the public reads through fastp at Q25 and MiXCR, keeping productive beta chains. Each CDR3 protein appears once, grouped with its most common genes and DNA. This sample gives more than 400,000 distinct CDR3 sequences in total; roughly 9.8% of them show up just once. Less than 15% of the sample is in the top ten clones. Based on the germline V gene, the CDR1 and CDR2 sequences are SQVTM and ANQGSEA. Taken from cysteine to phenylalanine, the CDR3 has 16 residues. The CDR3 DNA has 48 bases and is translated from base 1. The germline V and J ends show losses of 6 bases and 3 bases respectively, and no gene match explains 15 bases of the junction. The time point label corresponds to: 40 to 45 days after influenza vaccine administration.

The sequence links TRBV29-1 to TRBJ2-3; TRBD2 agrees with 7 junctional bases. The sequence was obtained from a man aged 50-60 years who received an inactivated influenza vaccine. Donor details come from another sample of the same person, matched by shared clones. The source material was PBMCs from blood, sampled more than 35 days after vaccination. For the CDR3, the sequence is CSVQRDNAEGTDTQYF. The DNA sequence reads TGCAGCGTCCAGCGGGATAACGCGGAGGGAACAGATACGCAGTATTTT.